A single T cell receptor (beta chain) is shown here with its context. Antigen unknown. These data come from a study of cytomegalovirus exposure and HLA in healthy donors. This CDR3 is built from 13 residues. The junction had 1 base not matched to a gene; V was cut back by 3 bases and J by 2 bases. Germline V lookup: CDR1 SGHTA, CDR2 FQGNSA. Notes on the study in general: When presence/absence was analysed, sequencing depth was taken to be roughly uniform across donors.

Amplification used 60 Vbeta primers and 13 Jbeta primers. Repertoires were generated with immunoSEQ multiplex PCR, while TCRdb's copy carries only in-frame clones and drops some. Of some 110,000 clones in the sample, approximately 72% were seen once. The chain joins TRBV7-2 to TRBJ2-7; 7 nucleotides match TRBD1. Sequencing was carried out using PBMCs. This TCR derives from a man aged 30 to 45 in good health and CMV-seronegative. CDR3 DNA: TGTGCCAGCAGCTTCGACAGGGCCTACGAGCAGTACTTC. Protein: CASSFDRAYEQYF.